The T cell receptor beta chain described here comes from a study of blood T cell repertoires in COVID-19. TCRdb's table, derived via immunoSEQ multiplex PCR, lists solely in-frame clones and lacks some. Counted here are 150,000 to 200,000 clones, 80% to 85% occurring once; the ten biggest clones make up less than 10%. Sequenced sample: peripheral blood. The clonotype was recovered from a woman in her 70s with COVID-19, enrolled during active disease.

In nucleotides, the CDR3 is TGTGCCTGGAATGGGGCAGGGGTGGAAAAGCATTTT. It specifies CAWNGAGVEKHF. The rearrangement links TRBV30 to TRBJ1-5; TRBD1 might be the D (6 bases). CDR1 and CDR2 (germline): GTSNPN, SVGIG (reference sequence). The CDR3 runs to 12 residues. Trimming pared 4 bases from V and 14 bases from J, leaving 18 bases between.